The TCR beta chain under discussion was sequenced for a study of response to subunit inactivated influenza vaccine. TCRdb re-called the RT-PCR reads with MiXCR, one entry per CDR3 protein. The sample records about 620,000 distinct CDR3 sequences, 12% being singletons. The CDR3 is made up of 13 amino acids. Trimming left V 8 bases short and J 5 bases short, with 15 bases between. The germline CDR1 and CDR2 sequences are MNHEY and SMNVEV (reference sequence). Sequences were derived from PBMCs from blood, sampled on the day of vaccination. This sequence joins TRBV27 and TRBJ2-5; D tentatively fits TRBD1 or TRBD2 (5 bases each). The TCR comes from a middle-aged man who received an inactivated influenza vaccine. The CDR3 nucleotides read TGTGCCAGCGGAGCCAGGGTAGCGGAGACCCAGTACTTC. Protein product: CASGARVAETQYF.